The 21 T cell receptor beta chains given below trace back to one sample, sequenced in a study of cytomegalovirus exposure and HLA in healthy donors. 13 Jbeta primers and 60 Vbeta primers were used for the PCR. Profiling relied on immunoSEQ multiplex PCR, and the TCRdb table lists in-frame clones only, not all of them. The sample lists over 120,000 clones; around 80% were seen once. Material: PBMCs. These receptor sequences come from a female donor in good health and CMV-seronegative.

This rearrangement joins TRBV19 to TRBJ1-1; D might be TRBD1 (6 bases). V was clipped by 3 bases and J by 10 bases, with 15 bases between them. This CDR3 contains 13 residues. CDR1 LNHDA and CDR2 SQIVND come from the germline V gene (reference sequence). CDR3 sequence reads: CASSMGHLFGAFF. DNA for the CDR3: TGTGCCAGTAGTATGGGACATTTATTCGGAGCTTTCTTT.

In its sample, this clone was seen a few times. The chain carries TRBV4-2 and TRBJ1-1; D is unclear. V lost 0 bases to trimming and J lost 0 bases, with 8 bases between them. The CDR3 runs 15 residues. Germline CDR1 and CDR2: LGHNA and YNFKEQ. The CDR3 DNA sequence: TGTGCCAGCAGCCAAGAAGCCTCAATGAACACTGAAGCTTTCTTT. It yields the protein CASSQEASMNTEAFF.

The CDR3 loop reads CASMTSGILDTQYF. As DNA, the CDR3 is TGCGCCAGCATGACTAGCGGGATTTTAGATACGCAGTATTTT. The J gene is TRBJ2-3, the V gene TRBV10-2; 11 bases fit TRBD2. The CDR3 has 14 amino acids. With 7 bases clipped from V and 5 bases from J, the junction kept 5 bases outside the gene matches. Germline V gives CDR1 WSHSY, CDR2 SAAADI.

The rearrangement joins TRBV2 to TRBJ1-1; no reliable D call. V lost 7 bases and J 4 bases, leaving 7 bases between the germline ends. The CDR3 consists of 11 residues. Germline CDR1 reads SNHLY; CDR2 reads FYNNEI. The chain's CDR3 is CASMDFTEAFF. Here the CDR3 DNA reads TGTGCCAGCATGGACTTCACTGAAGCTTTCTTT.

The chain combines TRBV9 with TRBJ2-3; 8 bases line up with TRBD2. The germline CDR1 and CDR2 sequences are SGDLS and YYNGEE. CDR3 length equals 18 residues. V was pared by 0 bases and J by 4 bases, with 13 bases of the junction left unmatched. This chain's CDR3 is CASSVGVRSGSFADTQYF. Written as DNA, the CDR3 is TGTGCCAGCAGCGTAGGGGTTCGGAGCGGGAGTTTTGCAGATACGCAGTATTTT.

The rearrangement links TRBV6-5 to TRBJ2-1; D not certain. The CDR3 consists of 15 residues. The germline V and J ends were trimmed by 4 bases and 1 base, with 11 bases remaining between them. Per germline, CDR1 MNHEY and CDR2 SVGAGI. CDR3 nucleotide sequence: TGTGCCAGCAGTTCACCGTATGCGTCCTACAATGAGCAGTTCTTC. The encoded protein is CASSSPYASYNEQFF.

The chain uses TRBV14 and TRBJ2-7, with D possibly matching TRBD1 (5 bases). The V end lost 1 base, the J end lost 2 bases, and 12 bases lay between the germline ends. Germline V gives CDR1 SGHDN, CDR2 FVKESK. The CDR3 has 15 residues. The CDR3 nucleotides read TGTGCCAGCAGCCAAGGGTCGAGCAGGGCCTACGAGCAGTACTTC. This encodes CASSQGSSRAYEQYF.

The rearrangement links TRBV18 to TRBJ1-1, with 7 positions matching TRBD1. CDR1 is KGHSH, CDR2 LQKENI, per germline. The CDR3 length is 14 residues. Trimming removed 6 bases from V and 3 bases from J; junction bases left unmatched: 7. The CDR3: CASSSRQGDTEAFF. CDR3 DNA sequence: TGTGCCAGCTCGAGCCGCCAGGGGGACACTGAAGCTTTCTTT.

V is TRBV29-1 and J is TRBJ1-5; TRBD1 might be the D (6 bases). Germline V gives CDR1 SQVTM, CDR2 ANQGSEA. This CDR3 is 14 amino acids long. V lost 7 bases, J lost 7 bases, and 20 bases lay in between. The CDR3 bases are TGCAGCGCAAGCACAGGGAGCGGGGGCCAGCCCCAGCATTTT. This codes for CSASTGSGGQPQHF.

Concerning this clone: The junction and the germline gene differ at one end; a read error may be behind it. The chain couples TRBV5-1 to TRBJ2-7, with 9 bases matching TRBD1. The CDR3 is 15 amino acids. Per germline, CDR1 SGHRS and CDR2 YFSETQ. The CDR3: CASSLDGTGWGEQYF. The CDR3 coding sequence is TGCGCCAGCAGTTTGGACGGGACAGGGTGGGGCGAGCAGTACTTC. Supplemented by reference TRBV5-1 and TRBJ2-7, the full variable domain reads KAGVTQTPRYLIKTRGQQVTLSCSPISGHRSVSWYQQTPGQGLQFLFEYFSETQRNKGNFPGRFSGRQFSNSRSEMNVSTLELGDSALYLCASSLDGTGWGEQYFGPGTRLTVT.

This chain connects TRBV7-8 to TRBJ1-2; D gene uncertain. V dropped 1 base and J dropped 8 bases, with 8 bases sitting between them. Germline CDR1 is SGHVS and CDR2 is FQNEAQ. There are 12 residues in the CDR3. CDR3 nucleotides: TGTGCCAGCAGCTTAGAGCCCGAGGGCTACACCTTC. As protein: CASSLEPEGYTF.

J is TRBJ1-6 and V is TRBV7-8, with a weak D call TRBD1 (6 bases). Trimming cost V 2 bases and J 7 bases, with 15 bases left between them. Germline V gene sequence: CDR1 SGHVS, CDR2 FQNEAQ. This CDR3 spans 16 amino acids. In DNA, the CDR3 is TGTGCCAGCAGCTTATCGCCCACAGGGAAGAATTCACCCCTCCACTTT. Protein product: CASSLSPTGKNSPLHF.

The chain carries TRBV27 and TRBJ2-2; D remains ambiguous. V lost 5 bases and J 4 bases, leaving 14 bases between the germline ends. The CDR3 consists of 15 residues. Germline V gives CDR1 MNHEY, CDR2 SMNVEV (reference sequence). This CDR3 reads CASSTPASGTGELFF. CDR3 DNA sequence: TGTGCCAGCAGTACCCCCGCTTCAGGCACCGGGGAGCTGTTTTTT.

V usage is TRBV9 and J usage is TRBJ2-7; TRBD2 aligns across 7 bases. Germline V lookup: CDR1 SGDLS, CDR2 YYNGEE. Trimming cost V 4 bases and J 3 bases; bases outside gene matches: 7. There are 14 residues in the CDR3. The CDR3 DNA follows: TGTGCCAGCAGCACGGGACTAAAAGGCTACGAGCAGTACTTC. It translates to CASSTGLKGYEQYF.

This clone was recorded only once. The gene calls are TRBV30 and TRBJ2-5; 8 nucleotides line up with TRBD1. The last part of the DNA fits TRBJ2-7 better; the J call may be wrong. CDR1 GTSNPN and CDR2 SVGIG come from the germline V gene (reference sequence). The CDR3 sequence is 15 residues long. DNA of the CDR3: TGTGCCTGGAGTGTCGGGGCAGGGGGCCTCTACGAGCAGTACTTC. Translation gives CAWSVGAGGLYEQYF.

CDR3 nucleotides: TGTGCAAGTCGCCCCCGGGAGGGACCCACATCCTACGAGCAGTACTTC. Protein: CASRPREGPTSYEQYF. The chain uses TRBV12-2 and TRBJ2-7; TRBD2 is the table's D call and was not checked against the DNA. TRBV12-2 is flagged as a pseudogene. The CDR3 is 16 amino acids.

V and J are TRBV29-1 and TRBJ2-7, with a tentative D call TRBD2 (6 bases). V lost 5 bases, J lost 2 bases, and 13 bases lay in between. The CDR3 runs 13 residues. Germline-derived CDR1 and CDR2 are SQVTM and ANQGSEA. The CDR3 protein is CSVWRESPYEQYF. CDR3 sequence (DNA): TGCAGCGTTTGGCGGGAATCCCCCTACGAGCAGTACTTC.

This chain joins TRBV28 and TRBJ1-6; 10 nucleotides match TRBD1. Trimming took 5 bases from V and 9 from J; bases not matched to a gene: 7. CDR3 length: 15 residues. CDR1 MDHEN and CDR2 SYDVKM come from the germline V gene. The DNA of the CDR3 is TGTGCCAGCAGTACCGGGACAGGGGTGAGTTCACCCCTCCACTTT. It yields the protein CASSTGTGVSSPLHF.

The chain joins TRBV5-1 to TRBJ1-6, with D possibly being TRBD1 (5 bases). From germline, CDR1 is SGHRS and CDR2 YFSETQ. This CDR3 region has 19 residues. The V end lost 5 bases, the J end lost 6 bases, and 27 bases lay between the germline ends. The CDR3 bases are TGCGCCAGCAGTCGACAGTTCCGGGCCACAACCAGATCTAATTCACCCCTCCACTTT. It yields the protein CASSRQFRATTRSNSPLHF.

The rearrangement links TRBV5-1 to TRBJ2-3, with TRBD2 matching 15 bases. The CDR3 loop spans 18 amino acids. Per the germline V gene, CDR1 is SGHRS and CDR2 is YFSETQ. The V gene end was trimmed by 4 bases and the J gene end by 4 bases; junction bases not matched to a gene: 10. The DNA of the CDR3 is TGCGCCAGCAGCCCAGGGACTAGCGGGAGGAGTTCATCAGATACGCAGTATTTT. As protein: CASSPGTSGRSSSDTQYF.

This rearrangement joins TRBV30 to TRBJ1-1; no definite D call. The CDR3 length is 13 residues. In germline, CDR1 is GTSNPN, CDR2 SVGIG (reference sequence). The V end was cut by 8 bases, the J end by 3 bases, with 16 bases between. The CDR3 DNA reads TGTGCCGGCTCCCGGGATTGGGACACTGAAGCTTTCTTT. This gives the protein CAGSRDWDTEAFF.